This T cell receptor beta chain was sequenced during a study of identical twins (dated by TCRdb to the mid-2010s). About the investigation overall: TCR alpha and beta repertoires from monozygotic twins, unrelated adults of various ages and cord blood were deep-sequenced to test whether fetal clonotypes persist. To rule out contamination, the twin experiments were replicated at different times with different library preparation protocols.

This clonotype has more than one count but fewer than ten. Its cognate antigen has yet to be identified. Base quality data are lacking; no much larger clone is found one base away. Every donor was a healthy Caucasian. The twin cohort comprised three pairs of female monozygotic twins, all aged roughly 18 to 30 years. RNA for TCR libraries was isolated from peripheral blood mononuclear cells. The receptor library was made with 5' RACE. The instrument given in TCRdb is Illumina HiSeq 2000. A universal primer binding site was introduced by template switching, and a unique molecular identifier was present in the final cDNA, enabling accurate counting of TCR cDNA molecules. Specific primers in the conserved constant-segment region were used to synthesize first-strand cDNA for TCR alpha and beta chains. To control for contamination, every cDNA library carried two barcodes: a SMART-Mk sample barcode plus Illumina barcodes. TruSeq adapter sequences and Illumina sample barcodes were added in two successive PCR steps. The Illumina HiSeq platform was used with custom primers to sequence TCR alpha and beta cDNA libraries. For the original study's pipeline: Unique molecular identifiers were extracted from raw reads with MiGEC, and CDR3 positions were determined with MiXCR. Recombination models were inferred per individual with the repgenHMM and IGoR tools using an EM algorithm. The tcR package in R was used for shared clonotype analysis, with sharing normalized by the product of cloneset sizes. To study raw recombination without the effects of thymic and clonal selection, out-of-frame nonproductive sequences were analyzed. Through fastp at Q25 and MiXCR, TCRdb rebuilt clones from the public reads, retaining in-frame beta chains. Each CDR3 protein appears once, grouped with its most common genes and DNA. It is TCRdb's table, rather than the study itself, that gives the V and J calls and clone size. Across this sample there are 650,000 to 800,000 distinct CDR3 sequences, with about 9.4% seen only once. The top ten hold 0.75% to 1% of the sample.

What the work shows at the level of the full study, not this receptor alone: Compared with coincidental sharing between unrelated individuals, out-of-frame TCR alpha sequences shared between twins showed an excess of sequences with low generation probability. Out-of-frame TCR alpha sharing in monozygotic twins was systematically underestimated by recombination models, whereas sharing between unrelated individuals was in agreement with the recombination models. Because the same donors could not be followed over many years, the conclusions relied on cross-sectional statistical analysis. Zero-insertion analyses could be partly confounded by invariant T cells such as MAIT and iNKT, though diverse VJ usage argued against such confounding for most clonotypes. Abundant cord blood beta clonotypes carried fewer insertions; young adult naive repertoires showed a weaker similar trend, while memory repertoires showed none. Excess twin sharing in beta out-of-frame sequences was weaker because fewer shared sequences lowered the signal-to-noise ratio.

V is shortened by 2 bases, J by 0 bases, and the region joining them spans 11 bases. Based on the germline V gene (reference sequence), the CDR1 and CDR2 sequences are MNHEY and SMNVEV. The CDR3 starts with the cysteine, ends with the phenylalanine, and has 16 residues. Only CDR3 DNA is held: 48 bases, read in frame from base 1. These records were also assigned to another study, of yellow fever vaccine responses in identical twins. According to the second study: According to the authors, in identical twins the way T cells responded to vaccination appeared partly convergent and partly personalized. The study precisely tracked vaccine-responding T cell clones in identical twins.

The sequence was obtained from a woman between 18 and 30 years old in good health. Sequences were obtained from PBMCs. The V and J segments used are TRBV27 and TRBJ2-1, with no confident D gene call. CDR3 loop: CASSLISVGSYNEQFF. The nucleotide sequence is TGTGCCAGCAGTTTAATTTCCGTGGGCTCCTACAATGAGCAGTTCTTC.